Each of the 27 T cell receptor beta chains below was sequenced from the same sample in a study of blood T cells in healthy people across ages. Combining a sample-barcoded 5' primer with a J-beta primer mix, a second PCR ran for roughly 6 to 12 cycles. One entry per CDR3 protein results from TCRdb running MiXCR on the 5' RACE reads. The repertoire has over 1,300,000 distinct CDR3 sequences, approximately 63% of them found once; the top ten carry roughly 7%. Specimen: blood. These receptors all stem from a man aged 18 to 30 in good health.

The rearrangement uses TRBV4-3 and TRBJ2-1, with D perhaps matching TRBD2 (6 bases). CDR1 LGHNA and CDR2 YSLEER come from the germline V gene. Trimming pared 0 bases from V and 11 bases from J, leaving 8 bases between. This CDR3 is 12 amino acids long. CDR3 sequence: CASSQDGGKQFF. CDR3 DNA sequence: TGCGCCAGCAGCCAAGACGGAGGGAAGCAGTTCTTC.

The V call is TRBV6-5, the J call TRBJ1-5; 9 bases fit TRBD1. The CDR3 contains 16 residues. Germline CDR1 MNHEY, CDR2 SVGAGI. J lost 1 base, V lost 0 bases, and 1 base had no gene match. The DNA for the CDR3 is TGTGCCAGCAGTTACTCGGGGACAGGGAGCAATCAGCCCCAGCATTTT. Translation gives CASSYSGTGSNQPQHF.

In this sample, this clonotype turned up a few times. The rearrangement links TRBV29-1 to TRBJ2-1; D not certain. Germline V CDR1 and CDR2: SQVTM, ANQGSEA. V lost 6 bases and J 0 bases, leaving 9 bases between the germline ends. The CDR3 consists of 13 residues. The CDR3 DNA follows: TGCAGCGTCCTAGGCAGCTCCTACAATGAGCAGTTCTTC. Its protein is CSVLGSSYNEQFF.

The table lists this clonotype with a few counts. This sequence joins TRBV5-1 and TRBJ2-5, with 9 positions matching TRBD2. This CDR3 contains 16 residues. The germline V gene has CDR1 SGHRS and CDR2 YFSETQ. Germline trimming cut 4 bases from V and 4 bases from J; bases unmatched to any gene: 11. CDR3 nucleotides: TGCGCCAGCAGCCAAACAGCGGGGGGAGTAACAGAGACCCAGTACTTC. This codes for CASSQTAGGVTETQYF.

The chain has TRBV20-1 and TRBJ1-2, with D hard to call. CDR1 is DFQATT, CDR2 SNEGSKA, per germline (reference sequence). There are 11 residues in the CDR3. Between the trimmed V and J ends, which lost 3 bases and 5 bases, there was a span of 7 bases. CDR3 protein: CSASLEYGYTF. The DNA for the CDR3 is TGCAGTGCTAGTCTGGAGTATGGCTACACCTTC.

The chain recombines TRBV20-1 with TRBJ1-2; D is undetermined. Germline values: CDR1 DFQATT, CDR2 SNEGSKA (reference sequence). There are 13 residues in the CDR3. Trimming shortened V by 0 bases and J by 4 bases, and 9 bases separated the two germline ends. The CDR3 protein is CSARDEEGYGYTF. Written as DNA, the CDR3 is TGCAGTGCTAGAGATGAGGAGGGCTATGGCTACACCTTC.

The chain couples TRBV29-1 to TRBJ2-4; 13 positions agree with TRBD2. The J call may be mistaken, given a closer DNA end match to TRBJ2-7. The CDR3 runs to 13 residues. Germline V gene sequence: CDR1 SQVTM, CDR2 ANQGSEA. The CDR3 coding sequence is TGCAGCTCGAGGACTAGCGGGAGCTTCGAGCAGTACTTC. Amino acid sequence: CSSRTSGSFEQYF.

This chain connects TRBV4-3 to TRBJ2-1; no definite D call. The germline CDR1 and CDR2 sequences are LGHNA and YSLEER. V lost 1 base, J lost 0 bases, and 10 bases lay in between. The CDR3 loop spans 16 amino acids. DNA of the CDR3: TGCGCCAGCAGCCAAGGTTGGGTAAACTCCTACAATGAGCAGTTCTTC. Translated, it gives CASSQGWVNSYNEQFF.

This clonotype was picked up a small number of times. This CDR3 reads CSANGQGSDTQYF. CDR3 sequence (DNA): TGCAGTGCCAACGGACAGGGGTCGGATACGCAGTATTTT. The chain employs TRBV20-1 and TRBJ2-3, with TRBD1 matching over 9 bases. V shed 6 bases and J 6 bases; nucleotides not matched to a gene: 7. CDR1 DFQATT and CDR2 SNEGSKA come from the germline V gene (reference sequence). The CDR3 consists of 13 residues.

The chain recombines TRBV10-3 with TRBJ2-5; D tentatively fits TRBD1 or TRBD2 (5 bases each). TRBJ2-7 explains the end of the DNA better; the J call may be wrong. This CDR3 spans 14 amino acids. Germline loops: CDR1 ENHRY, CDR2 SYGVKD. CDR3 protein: CAISTGPTSYEQYF. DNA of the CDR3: TGTGCCATCAGTACGGGACCCACCTCCTACGAGCAGTACTTC.

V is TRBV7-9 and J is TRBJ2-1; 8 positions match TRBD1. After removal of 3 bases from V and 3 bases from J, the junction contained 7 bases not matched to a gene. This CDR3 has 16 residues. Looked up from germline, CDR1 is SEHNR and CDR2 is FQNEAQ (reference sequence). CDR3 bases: TGTGCCAGCAGCTTGTCCGGGACAGGCCGCTACAATGAGCAGTTCTTC. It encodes CASSLSGTGRYNEQFF. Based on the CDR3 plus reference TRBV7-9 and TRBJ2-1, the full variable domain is DTGVSQNPRHKITKRGQNVTFRCDPISEHNRLYWYRQTLGQGPEFLTYFQNEAQLEKSRLLSDRFSAERPKGSFSTLEIQRTEQGDSAMYLCASSLSGTGRYNEQFFGPGTRLTVL.

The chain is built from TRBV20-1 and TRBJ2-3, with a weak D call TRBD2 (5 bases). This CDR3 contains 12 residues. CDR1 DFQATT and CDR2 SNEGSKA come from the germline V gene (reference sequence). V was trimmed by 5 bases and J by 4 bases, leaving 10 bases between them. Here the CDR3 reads CSASLEADTQYF. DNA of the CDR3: TGCAGTGCTTCCCTGGAGGCAGATACGCAGTATTTT.

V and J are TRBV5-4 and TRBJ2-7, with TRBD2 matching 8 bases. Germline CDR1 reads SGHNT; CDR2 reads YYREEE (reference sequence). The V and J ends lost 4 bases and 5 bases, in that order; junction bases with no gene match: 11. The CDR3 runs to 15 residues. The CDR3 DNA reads TGTGCCAGCAGCCTGGGGACGGGAGGGAGAGACGAGCAGTACTTC. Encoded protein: CASSLGTGGRDEQYF.

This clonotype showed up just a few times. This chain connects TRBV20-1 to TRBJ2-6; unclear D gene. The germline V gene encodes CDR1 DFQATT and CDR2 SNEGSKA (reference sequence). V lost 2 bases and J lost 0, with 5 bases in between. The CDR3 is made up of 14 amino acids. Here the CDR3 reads CSARPVSGANVLTF. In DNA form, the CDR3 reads TGCAGTGCTAGACCGGTCTCTGGGGCCAACGTCCTGACTTTC.

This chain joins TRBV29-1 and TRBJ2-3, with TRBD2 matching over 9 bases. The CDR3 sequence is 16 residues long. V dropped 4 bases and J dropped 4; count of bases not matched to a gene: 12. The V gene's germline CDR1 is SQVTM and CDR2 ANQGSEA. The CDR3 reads CSVAGVQREAADTQYF. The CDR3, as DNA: TGCAGCGTTGCCGGGGTCCAGCGGGAGGCCGCAGATACGCAGTATTTT.

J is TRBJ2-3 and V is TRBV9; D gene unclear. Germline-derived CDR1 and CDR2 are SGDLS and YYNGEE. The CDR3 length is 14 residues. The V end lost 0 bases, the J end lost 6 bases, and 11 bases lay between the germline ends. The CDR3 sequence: CASSVDLEGDTQYF. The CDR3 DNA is TGTGCCAGCAGCGTAGATCTGGAAGGGGATACGCAGTATTTT.

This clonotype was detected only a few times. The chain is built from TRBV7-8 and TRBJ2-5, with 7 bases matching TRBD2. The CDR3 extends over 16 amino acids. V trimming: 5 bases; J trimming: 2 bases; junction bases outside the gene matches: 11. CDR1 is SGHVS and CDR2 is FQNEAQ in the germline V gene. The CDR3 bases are TGTGCCAGCAGCCTAAAACGACTAGCAAGACAAGAGACCCAGTACTTC. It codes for CASSLKRLARQETQYF.

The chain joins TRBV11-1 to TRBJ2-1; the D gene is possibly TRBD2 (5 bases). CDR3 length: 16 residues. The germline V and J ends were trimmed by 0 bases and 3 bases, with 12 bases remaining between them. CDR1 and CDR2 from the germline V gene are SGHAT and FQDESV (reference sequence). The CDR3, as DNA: TGTGCCAGCAGCTTAGCGTCCCTAGCAGACTACAATGAGCAGTTCTTC. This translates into CASSLASLADYNEQFF. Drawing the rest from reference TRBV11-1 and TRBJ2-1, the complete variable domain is EAEVAQSPRYKITEKSQAVAFWCDPISGHATLYWYRQILGQGPELLVQFQDESVVDDSQLPKDRFSAERLKGVDSTLKIQPAELGDSAMYLCASSLASLADYNEQFFGPGTRLTVL.

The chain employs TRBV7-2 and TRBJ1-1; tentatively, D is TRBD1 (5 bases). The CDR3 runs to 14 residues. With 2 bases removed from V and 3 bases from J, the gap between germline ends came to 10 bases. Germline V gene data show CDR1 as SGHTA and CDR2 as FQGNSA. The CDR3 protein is CASSLFGGDTEAFF. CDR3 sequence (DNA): TGTGCCAGCAGCTTATTTGGAGGGGACACTGAAGCTTTCTTT.

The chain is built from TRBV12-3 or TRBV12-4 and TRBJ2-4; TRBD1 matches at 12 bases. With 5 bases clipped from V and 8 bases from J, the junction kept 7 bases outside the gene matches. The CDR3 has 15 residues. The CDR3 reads CASSPGGQGAYIQYF. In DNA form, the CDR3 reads TGTGCCAGCAGTCCAGGGGGACAGGGGGCATACATTCAGTACTTC.

CDR3 sequence: CASSVLGNTYNEQYF. The CDR3 DNA reads TGTGCCAGCAGCGTCCTCGGGAACACCTACAATGAGCAGTACTTC. V and J are TRBV7-2 and TRBJ2-1; possibly TRBD2 for D (5 bases). The DNA end is a closer match to TRBJ2-7, so the J assignment may be wrong. Germline CDR1 and CDR2: SGHTA and FQGNSA. The CDR3 is 15 residues long.

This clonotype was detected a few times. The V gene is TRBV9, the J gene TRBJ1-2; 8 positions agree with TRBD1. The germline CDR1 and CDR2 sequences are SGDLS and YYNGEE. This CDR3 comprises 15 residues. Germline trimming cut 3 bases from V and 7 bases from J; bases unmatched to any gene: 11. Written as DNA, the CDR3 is TGTGCCAGCAGCGCGATTCTAGACAGGGGTGGTGGCTACACCTTC. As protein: CASSAILDRGGGYTF.

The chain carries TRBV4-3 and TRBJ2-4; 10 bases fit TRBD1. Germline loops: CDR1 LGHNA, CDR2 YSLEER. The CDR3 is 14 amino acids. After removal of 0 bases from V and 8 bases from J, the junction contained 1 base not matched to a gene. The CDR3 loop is CASSQDGTGDIQYF. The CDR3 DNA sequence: TGCGCCAGCAGCCAAGATGGGACAGGGGACATTCAGTACTTC.

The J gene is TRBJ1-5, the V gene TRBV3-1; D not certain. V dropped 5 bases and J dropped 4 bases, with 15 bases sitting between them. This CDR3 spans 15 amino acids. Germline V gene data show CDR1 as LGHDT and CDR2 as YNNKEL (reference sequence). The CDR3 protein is CASSKSQHPNQPQHF. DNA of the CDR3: TGTGCCAGCAGCAAAAGTCAACACCCTAATCAGCCCCAGCATTTT.

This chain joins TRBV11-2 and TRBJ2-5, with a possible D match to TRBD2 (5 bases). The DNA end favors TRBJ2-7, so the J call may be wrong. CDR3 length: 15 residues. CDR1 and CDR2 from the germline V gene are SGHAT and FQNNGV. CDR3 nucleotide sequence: TGTGCCAGCAGCTTAATGCCGGAGCGGACCTACGAGCAGTACTTC. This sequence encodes CASSLMPERTYEQYF.

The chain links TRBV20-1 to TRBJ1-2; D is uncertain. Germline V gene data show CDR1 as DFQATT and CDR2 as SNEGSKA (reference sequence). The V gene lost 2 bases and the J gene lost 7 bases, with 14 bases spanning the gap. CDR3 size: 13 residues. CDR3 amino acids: CSARRRGLSGYTF. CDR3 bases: TGCAGTGCTAGACGTCGGGGATTGAGTGGCTACACCTTC.

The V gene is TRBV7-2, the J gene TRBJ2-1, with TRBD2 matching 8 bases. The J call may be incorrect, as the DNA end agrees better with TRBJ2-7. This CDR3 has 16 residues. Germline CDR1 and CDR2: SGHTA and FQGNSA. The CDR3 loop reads CASSSKTSAAYNEQYF. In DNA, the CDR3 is TGTGCCAGCAGCTCCAAGACTAGCGCGGCCTACAATGAGCAGTACTTC.